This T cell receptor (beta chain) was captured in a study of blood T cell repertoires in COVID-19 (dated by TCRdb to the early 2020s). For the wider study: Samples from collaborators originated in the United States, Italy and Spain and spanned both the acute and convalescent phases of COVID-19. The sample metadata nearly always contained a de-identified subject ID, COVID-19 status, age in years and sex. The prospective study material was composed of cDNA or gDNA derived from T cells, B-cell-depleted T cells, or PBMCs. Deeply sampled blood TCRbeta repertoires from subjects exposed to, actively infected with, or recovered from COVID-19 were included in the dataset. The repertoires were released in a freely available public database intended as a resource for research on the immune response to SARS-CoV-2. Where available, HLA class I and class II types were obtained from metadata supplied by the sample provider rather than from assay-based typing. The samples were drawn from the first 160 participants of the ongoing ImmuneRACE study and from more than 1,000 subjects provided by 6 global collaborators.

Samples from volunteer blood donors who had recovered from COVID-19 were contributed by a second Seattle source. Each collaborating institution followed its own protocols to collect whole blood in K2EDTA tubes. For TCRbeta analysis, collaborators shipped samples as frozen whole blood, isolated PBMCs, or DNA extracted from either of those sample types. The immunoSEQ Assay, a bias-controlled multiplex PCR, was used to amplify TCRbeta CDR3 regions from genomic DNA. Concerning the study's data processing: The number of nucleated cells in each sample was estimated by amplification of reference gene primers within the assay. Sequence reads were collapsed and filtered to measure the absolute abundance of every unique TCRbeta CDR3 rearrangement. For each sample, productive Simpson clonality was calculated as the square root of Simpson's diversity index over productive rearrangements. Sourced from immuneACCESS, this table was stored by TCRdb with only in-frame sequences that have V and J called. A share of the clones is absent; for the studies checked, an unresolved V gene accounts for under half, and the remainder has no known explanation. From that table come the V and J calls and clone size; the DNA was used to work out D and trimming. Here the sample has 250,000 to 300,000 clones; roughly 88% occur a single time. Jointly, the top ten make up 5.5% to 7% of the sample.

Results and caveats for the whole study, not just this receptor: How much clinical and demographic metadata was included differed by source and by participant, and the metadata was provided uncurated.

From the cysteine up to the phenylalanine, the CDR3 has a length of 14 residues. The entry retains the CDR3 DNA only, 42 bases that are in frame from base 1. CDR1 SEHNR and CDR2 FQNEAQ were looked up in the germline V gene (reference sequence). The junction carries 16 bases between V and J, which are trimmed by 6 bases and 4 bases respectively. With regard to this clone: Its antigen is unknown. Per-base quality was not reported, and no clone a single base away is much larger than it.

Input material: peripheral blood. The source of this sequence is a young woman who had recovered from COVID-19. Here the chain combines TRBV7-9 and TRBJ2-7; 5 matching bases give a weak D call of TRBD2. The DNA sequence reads TGTGCCAGCAGTCGACACGACGGGGTATACGAGCAGTACTTC. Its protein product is CASSRHDGVYEQYF.